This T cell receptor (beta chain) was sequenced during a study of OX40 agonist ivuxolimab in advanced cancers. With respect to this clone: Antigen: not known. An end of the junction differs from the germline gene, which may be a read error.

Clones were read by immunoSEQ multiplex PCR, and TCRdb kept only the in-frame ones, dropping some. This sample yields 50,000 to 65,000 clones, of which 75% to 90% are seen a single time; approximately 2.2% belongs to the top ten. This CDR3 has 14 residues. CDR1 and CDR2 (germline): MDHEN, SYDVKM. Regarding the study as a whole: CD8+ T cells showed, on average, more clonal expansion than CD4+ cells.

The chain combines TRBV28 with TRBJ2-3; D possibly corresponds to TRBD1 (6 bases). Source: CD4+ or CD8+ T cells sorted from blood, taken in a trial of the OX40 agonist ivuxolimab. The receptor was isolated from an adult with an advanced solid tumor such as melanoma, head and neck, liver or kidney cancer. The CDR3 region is CASSRSDSTDTQYF. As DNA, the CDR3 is TGTGCCAGCAGTCGATCGGACAGCACGGATACGCAGTATTTT.